The 27 T cell receptor beta chains below were found in one sample sequenced in a study of blood T cell repertoires in COVID-19. Some clones are missing from TCRdb's copy, which holds only in-frame ones; the method was immunoSEQ multiplex PCR. The sample holds about 190,000 clones, roughly 82% seen once. Sequenced input: PBMCs or T cells enriched from blood (not recorded which). The receptor source for this set is a woman aged 55-70 years with acute COVID-19.

This clone appeared a single time. The rearrangement joins TRBV5-6 to TRBJ1-3; no reliable D call. The CDR3 is made up of 15 amino acids. V lost 0 bases, J lost 0 bases, and 7 bases lay in between. Germline V gene sequence: CDR1 SGHDT, CDR2 YYEEEE. The CDR3 loop reads CASSLAAVSGNTIYF. The CDR3 nucleotides read TGTGCCAGCAGCTTGGCCGCGGTCTCTGGAAACACCATATATTTT.

The CDR3 sequence: CASSAGTGVGAPLHF. The CDR3 nucleotides are TGTGCCAGCAGCGCGGGGACAGGGGTAGGGGCACCCCTCCACTTT. This sequence joins TRBV9 and TRBJ1-6; 10 positions match TRBD1. The CDR3 totals 15 residues. Germline assignment: CDR1 SGDLS and CDR2 YYNGEE. V shed 3 bases and J 11 bases; nucleotides not matched to a gene: 8. The variable domain in full, with the rest retrieved from reference TRBV9 and TRBJ1-6, is DSGVTQTPKHLITATGQRVTLRCSPRSGDLSVYWYQQSLDQGLQFLIQYYNGEERAKGNILERFSAQQFPDLHSELNLSSLELGDSALYFCASSAGTGVGAPLHFGNGTRLTVT.

J is TRBJ1-1 and V is TRBV10-1, with D unclear. The V gene's germline CDR1 is WNHNN and CDR2 SYGVQD (reference sequence). CDR3 length: 17 amino acids. V lost 0 bases, J lost 2 bases, and 16 bases lay in between. CDR3 sequence (DNA): TGCGCCAGCAGTGAGTCGACTTTGAGGGAATTTAACACTGAAGCTTTCTTT. This encodes CASSESTLREFNTEAFF.

The rearrangement links TRBV10-2 to TRBJ2-3, with 8 nucleotides matching TRBD2. The V gene end was trimmed by 8 bases and the J gene end by 3 bases; junction bases not matched to a gene: 4. CDR1 is WSHSY and CDR2 is SAAADI in the germline V gene. CDR3 length: 13 amino acids. CDR3 DNA: TGCGCCAGCTTAGCGGGGTTTACAGATACGCAGTATTTT. Encoded protein: CASLAGFTDTQYF.

This rearrangement joins TRBV9 to TRBJ1-6; D gene ambiguous. Trimming took 3 bases from V and 10 from J, leaving 23 bases between them. Germline V gives CDR1 SGDLS, CDR2 YYNGEE. The length of the CDR3 is 17 residues. Here the CDR3 reads CASSGLFRPESRSPLHF. For the CDR3, the DNA is TGTGCCAGCAGCGGATTATTTCGACCCGAGTCGCGGTCACCCCTCCACTTT.

This clone was seen only once. J is TRBJ1-1 and V is TRBV21-1. TRBV21-1 is a pseudogene locus. This CDR3 has 13 residues. CDR3 bases: TGTGCCAGCAGCAAAGTGAGCCCAAATGAAGCTTTCTTT. This codes for CASSKVSPNEAFF.

V and J are TRBV18 and TRBJ2-3; possible D gene TRBD1, 6 bases. Deletions cut 2 bases from V and 4 bases from J, with 16 bases between. Germline loops: CDR1 KGHSH, CDR2 LQKENI. CDR3 length equals 16 residues. This chain's CDR3 is CASSPTVSSGADTQYF. For the CDR3, the DNA is TGTGCCAGCTCACCAACAGTGTCGTCAGGGGCAGATACGCAGTATTTT.

The chain recombines TRBV12-3 or TRBV12-4 with TRBJ2-7; no clear D. This CDR3 has 12 amino acids. Trimming took 3 bases from V and 4 from J, leaving 7 bases between them. CDR3 sequence reads: CASSFYSYEQYF. The CDR3 DNA follows: TGTGCCAGCAGTTTTTATTCGTACGAGCAGTACTTC.

This clone was recorded a few times. V is TRBV5-1 and J is TRBJ2-3; 11 bases are shared with TRBD2. The CDR3 consists of 16 residues. Germline V gives CDR1 SGHRS, CDR2 YFSETQ. Unmatched junction bases numbered 10, after V lost 4 bases and J lost 6 bases. The CDR3 loop is CASSGAGTSGRDTQYF. CDR3 bases: TGCGCCAGCAGCGGCGCCGGGACTAGCGGTCGTGATACGCAGTATTTT.

This clone was detected once. The chain joins TRBV4-3 to TRBJ1-5, with D hard to call. V dropped 0 bases and J dropped 7 bases, with 7 bases sitting between them. Germline assignment: CDR1 LGHNA and CDR2 YSLEER. The CDR3 spans 13 residues. DNA of the CDR3: TGCGCCAGCAGCCAAGATCCCGGGCAGCCCCAGCATTTT. Translating gives CASSQDPGQPQHF.

The J gene is TRBJ2-5, the V gene TRBV25-1; D is undetermined. Germline values: CDR1 MGHDK, CDR2 SYGVNS. The CDR3 runs 12 residues. The V end lost 4 bases, the J end lost 5 bases, and 8 bases lay between the germline ends. CDR3 DNA sequence: TGTGCCAGCAGTGGAACCGGGGAGACCCAGTACTTC. This codes for CASSGTGETQYF.

This sequence joins TRBV14 and TRBJ2-5; 7 bases fit TRBD1. J was trimmed by 4 bases and V by 0 bases; bases with no gene match: 5. The germline V gene encodes CDR1 SGHDN and CDR2 FVKESK. CDR3 length equals 15 residues. The CDR3 spells CASSQEEGAGETQYF. CDR3 nucleotides: TGTGCCAGCAGCCAAGAAGAGGGGGCAGGAGAGACCCAGTACTTC.

V and J are TRBV7-7 and TRBJ2-7; 12 bases fit TRBD2. In germline, CDR1 is SSHAT, CDR2 FNYEAQ (reference sequence). This CDR3 spans 15 amino acids. V dropped 5 bases and J dropped 6; count of bases not matched to a gene: 8. Here the CDR3 DNA reads TGTGCCAGCAGCCCCAGACTAGCGGGAGAAGCCGAGCAGTACTTC. As protein: CASSPRLAGEAEQYF.

The gene calls are TRBV24-1 and TRBJ2-1; 9 nucleotides line up with TRBD1. The CDR3 contains 13 residues. The germline V gene has CDR1 KGHDR and CDR2 SFDVKD. Trimming at V came to 8 bases and at J to 10 bases, leaving 8 bases not matched to a gene. CDR3 amino acids: CATIGTGRTEQFF. CDR3 bases: TGTGCCACCATCGGGACAGGGAGGACGGAGCAGTTCTTC.

CDR3 amino acids: CASSYTPREGYTF. CDR3 DNA: TGTGCCAGCAGTTACACCCCCAGGGAAGGCTACACCTTC. The V call is TRBV6-5, the J call TRBJ1-2; a possible D gene is TRBD1 (5 bases). Trimming removed 2 bases from V and 8 bases from J, with 12 bases in between. From germline, CDR1 is MNHEY and CDR2 SVGAGI. CDR3 length: 13 residues.

The rearrangement links TRBV29-1 to TRBJ2-7, with 9 bases that match TRBD1. CDR1 is SQVTM, CDR2 ANQGSEA, per germline. The V segment lost 6 bases and the J segment 9 bases; nucleotides outside the gene matches: 12. The CDR3 sequence is 13 residues long. The CDR3 is CSVANYRGQGQYF. Written as DNA, the CDR3 is TGCAGCGTCGCGAATTACAGGGGGCAGGGGCAGTACTTC.

This chain links TRBV5-1 with TRBJ2-7; weak D call: TRBD2 (5 bases). Trimming took 1 base from V and 7 from J, leaving 15 bases between them. This CDR3 has 14 residues. Per germline, CDR1 SGHRS and CDR2 YFSETQ. For the CDR3, the DNA is TGCGCCAGCAGCTTGTTCTCGGAGGTCGGGGAGCAGTACTTC. This sequence encodes CASSLFSEVGEQYF.

The chain is built from TRBV5-4 and TRBJ2-6, with D unclear. The ends were cut back, 0 bases at V and 2 bases at J, with 9 bases in the middle. Looked up from germline, CDR1 is SGHNT and CDR2 is YYREEE (reference sequence). This CDR3 comprises 16 residues. The DNA for the CDR3 is TGTGCCAGCAGCTTGGTCCACACCGCTGGGGCCAACGTCCTGACTTTC. Translating it yields CASSLVHTAGANVLTF.

The CDR3 here is CASTLNGVRPSSGANVLTF. The CDR3 DNA is TGTGCCAGCACCCTCAACGGGGTTCGACCGAGCTCTGGGGCCAACGTCCTGACTTTC. The chain links TRBV3-1 (or the pseudogene TRBV3-2) to TRBJ2-6; tentative D call: TRBD2 (5 bases). CDR3 length equals 19 residues. V gave up 7 bases and J gave up 0 bases, with 22 bases separating them. The germline V gene encodes CDR1 LGHDT and CDR2 YNNKEL (reference sequence).

J is TRBJ2-2 and V is TRBV19, with 7 nucleotides matching TRBD1. Germline V gene data show CDR1 as LNHDA and CDR2 as SQIVND (reference sequence). The CDR3 consists of 15 residues. V lost 3 bases and J lost 5; bases outside the gene matches: 6. DNA for the CDR3: TGTGCCAGTAGTATGAGACAGGGATGGACCGGGGAGCTGTTTTTT. As protein: CASSMRQGWTGELFF.

This chain joins TRBV30 and TRBJ1-2; TRBD1 matches 7 bases. The CDR3 sequence is 13 residues long. The ends lost 7 bases at V and 1 base at J; junction bases unmatched: 6. Germline CDR1 is GTSNPN and CDR2 is SVGIG (reference sequence). The CDR3 nucleotides read TGTGCCTCCCGGGACAGCCTTAACTATGGCTACACCTTC. Its translation: CASRDSLNYGYTF. Full variable domain (missing parts from reference TRBV30 and TRBJ1-2): SQTIHQWPATLVQPVGSPLSLECTVEGTSNPNLYWYRQAAGRGLQLLFYSVGIGQISSEVPQNLSASRPQDRQFILSSKKLLLSDSGFYLCASRDSLNYGYTFGSGTRLTVV.

V is TRBV21-1 and J is TRBJ2-2; the table calls TRBD1, which could not be checked here. TRBV21-1 is recorded as a pseudogene. The CDR3 loop spans 17 amino acids. The CDR3 here is CASSSRGDTPTTGELFF. The DNA of the CDR3 is TGTGCCAGCAGCTCCAGAGGGGACACCCCTACCACCGGGGAGCTGTTTTTT.

The chain recombines TRBV9 with TRBJ1-4; 9 nucleotides line up with TRBD1. The CDR3 covers 14 residues. V trimming: 4 bases; J trimming: 7 bases; junction bases outside the gene matches: 5. Germline-derived CDR1 and CDR2 are SGDLS and YYNGEE. The CDR3 DNA reads as TGTGCCAGCAGCCCGGGACAGGGACTTGAAAAACTGTTTTTT. Translating gives CASSPGQGLEKLFF.

The V gene is TRBV4-2, the J gene TRBJ1-1; possible D gene TRBD1, 5 bases. This CDR3 is 13 amino acids long. Germline CDR1 reads LGHNA; CDR2 reads YNFKEQ. Trimming shortened V by 3 bases and J by 7 bases, and 12 bases separated the two germline ends. Here the CDR3 DNA reads TGTGCCAGCAGCCACGCGGGACGGTATGAAGCTTTCTTT. Translated, it gives CASSHAGRYEAFF.

The rearrangement links TRBV5-1 to TRBJ1-4; D is uncertain. The germline V gene encodes CDR1 SGHRS and CDR2 YFSETQ. The V end lost 0 bases, the J end lost 5 bases, and 8 bases lay between the germline ends. The CDR3 totals 14 residues. CDR3 residues: CASSLAQTNEKLFF. The CDR3, as DNA: TGCGCCAGCAGCTTGGCACAGACAAATGAAAAACTGTTTTTT.

V is TRBV18 and J is TRBJ2-3; 8 positions agree with TRBD1. The ends lost 0 bases at V and 1 base at J; junction bases unmatched: 0. From germline, CDR1 is KGHSH and CDR2 LQKENI. The CDR3 is made up of 15 amino acids. CDR3 loop: CASSPPGQGTDTQYF. As DNA, the CDR3 is TGTGCCAGCTCACCACCGGGACAGGGCACAGATACGCAGTATTTT.

This clone came up once. The chain carries TRBV19 and TRBJ1-5; tentatively, D is TRBD1 (5 bases). Germline lookup yields CDR1 LNHDA and CDR2 SQIVND (reference sequence). The CDR3 loop spans 17 amino acids. The ends were cut back, 3 bases at V and 1 base at J, with 16 bases in the middle. The chain's CDR3 is CASSISTGGESNQPQHF. The CDR3 DNA follows: TGTGCCAGTAGTATTAGTACTGGGGGGGAAAGCAATCAGCCCCAGCATTTT.